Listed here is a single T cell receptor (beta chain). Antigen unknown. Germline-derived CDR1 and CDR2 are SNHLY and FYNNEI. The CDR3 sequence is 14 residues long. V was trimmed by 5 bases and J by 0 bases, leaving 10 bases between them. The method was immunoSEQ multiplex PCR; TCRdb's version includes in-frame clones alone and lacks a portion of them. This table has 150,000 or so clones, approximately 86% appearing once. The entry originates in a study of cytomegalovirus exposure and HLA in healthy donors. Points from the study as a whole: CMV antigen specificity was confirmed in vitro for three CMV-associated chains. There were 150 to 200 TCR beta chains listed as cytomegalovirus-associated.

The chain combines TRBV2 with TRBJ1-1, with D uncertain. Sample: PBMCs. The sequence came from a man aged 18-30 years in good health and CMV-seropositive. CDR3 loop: CASSSVTVNTEAFF. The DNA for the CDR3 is TGTGCCAGCAGTTCCGTTACAGTGAACACTGAAGCTTTCTTT.